This T cell receptor (beta chain) was identified during a study of post-analysis software for immune sequencing data. Study at large: Multiple sclerosis in the patients followed relapsing-remitting, secondary progressive and progressive-relapsing courses.

As concerns this clonotype: Its antigen is not known.

The TCR beta cDNA libraries contained unique molecular identifiers. Yield was approximately 500,000 cDNA molecules from approximately 0.91 to 9.4 million T cells. Via MiXCR, TCRdb re-called the PCR reads, giving one row per CDR3 protein. The sample records fewer than 600,000 distinct CDR3 sequences, roughly 45% being singletons. Whole-study findings and limits: Samples from a shared batch, those prepared together, strongly co-clustered by F measure. Normalized Chao1 diversity was significantly lower in multiple sclerosis patients than in controls.

What was sequenced was blood. The sequence came from a girl aged 5 to 17 with multiple sclerosis.

The CDR3, as DNA: TGTGCCAGCAGCTTAGCACCCACAGAGGGGGCCTACGAGCAGTACTTC. As protein: CASSLAPTEGAYEQYF. V and J are TRBV11-2 and TRBJ2-7; a weak D match, TRBD1 (6 bases). V lost 1 base to trimming and J lost 2 bases, with 15 bases between them. Germline values: CDR1 SGHAT, CDR2 FQNNGV. The CDR3 loop spans 16 amino acids.